This section outlines one TCR beta chain sequence together with its context. This specimen belongs to a study of blood T cell repertoires in COVID-19. J lost 3 bases, V lost 6 bases, and 4 bases had no gene match. Per germline, CDR1 MNHEY and CDR2 SVGAGI. The CDR3 runs 14 residues. Measured with immunoSEQ multiplex PCR; TCRdb has only the in-frame clones, and not every one. The table lists around 250,000 clones, approximately 83% of them singletons. This TCR was recovered from a man in his fifties or sixties who had recovered from COVID-19. The chain recombines TRBV6-5 with TRBJ1-1; 10 nucleotides agree with TRBD1. The sequenced material came from PBMCs or T cells enriched from blood (not recorded which). CDR3 residues: CASRYGQGDTEAFF. The CDR3 DNA reads as TGTGCCAGCAGATATGGACAGGGGGACACTGAAGCTTTCTTT.